This TCR beta chain was identified in a study of cytomegalovirus exposure and HLA in healthy donors. On the study more broadly: The 130 or so validation repertoires used a platform that matched the one used for the approximately 610 first-cohort repertoires, as a later analysis reported.

About this clone itself: Its antigen is unknown.

J gave up 6 bases and V 2 bases, and 4 bases lay outside the gene matches. CDR3 size: 15 residues. In germline, CDR1 is MNHNY, CDR2 SVGAGI (reference sequence). Using immunoSEQ multiplex PCR, the repertoire was profiled, and TCRdb retains in-frame clones only, with some absent. The data show 130,000 to 150,000 clones, less than 90% seen once. Study-wide points: Clusters of TCRs from the first cohort tended to co-occur in the roughly 120 validation repertoires (as a later analysis found). Most TCR sequences proved rare, with some public TCRs found in many donors. The study flagged roughly 160 TCR beta chains as cytomegalovirus-associated.

The chain uses TRBV6-6 and TRBJ1-4; 9 bases are a match to TRBD1. Sequencing was carried out using PBMCs. The clonotype comes from a man between 18 and 35 years old in good health and CMV-seronegative. The CDR3 region has the DNA TGTGCCAGCAGTTACCCGGGACAGGGTGATGAAAAACTGTTTTTT. The encoded protein is CASSYPGQGDEKLFF.